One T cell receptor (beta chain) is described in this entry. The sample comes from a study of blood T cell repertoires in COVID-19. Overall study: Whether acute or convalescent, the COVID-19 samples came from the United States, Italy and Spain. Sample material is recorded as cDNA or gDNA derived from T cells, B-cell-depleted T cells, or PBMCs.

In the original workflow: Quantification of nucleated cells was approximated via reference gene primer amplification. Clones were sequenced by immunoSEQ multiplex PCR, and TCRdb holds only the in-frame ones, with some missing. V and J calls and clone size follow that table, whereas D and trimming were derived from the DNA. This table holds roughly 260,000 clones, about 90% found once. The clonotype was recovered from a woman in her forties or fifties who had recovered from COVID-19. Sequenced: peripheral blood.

CDR3 nucleotide sequence: TGTGCCAGTAGGCCGACAATCCTCAATCAGCCCCAGCATTTT. This codes for CASRPTILNQPQHF. The rearrangement uses TRBV19 and TRBJ1-5, with no clear D. Trimming removed 6 bases at V and 3 bases at J, with 12 bases between. CDR3 length equals 14 residues. Germline CDR1 reads LNHDA; CDR2 reads SQIVND (reference sequence).